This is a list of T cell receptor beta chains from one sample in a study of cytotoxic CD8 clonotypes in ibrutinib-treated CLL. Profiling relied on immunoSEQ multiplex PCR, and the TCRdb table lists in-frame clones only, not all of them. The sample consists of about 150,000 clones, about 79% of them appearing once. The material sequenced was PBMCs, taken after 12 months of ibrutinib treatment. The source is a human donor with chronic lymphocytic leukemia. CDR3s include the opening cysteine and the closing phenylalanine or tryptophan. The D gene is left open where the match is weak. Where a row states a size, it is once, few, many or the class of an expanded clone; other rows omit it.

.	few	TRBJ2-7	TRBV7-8	CASSLSMYEQYF	TGTGCCAGCAGCCTGAGCATGTACGAGCAGTACTTC
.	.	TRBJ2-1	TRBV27	CASNTFRGDEQFF	TGTGCCAGCAATACCTTCAGGGGAGATGAGCAGTTCTTC
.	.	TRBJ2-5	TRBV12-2	CASRRGGRIATQYF	TGTGCAAGTCGCCGGGGGGGCCGAATCGCCACCCAGTACTTC
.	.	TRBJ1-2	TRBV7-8	CASSLVRAKSYGYTF	TGTGCCAGCAGCTTAGTTCGTGCCAAAAGCTATGGCTACACCTTC
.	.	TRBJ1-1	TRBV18	CASSPPDFVFTEAFF	TGTGCCAGCTCACCACCGGATTTTGTTTTCACTGAAGCTTTCTTT
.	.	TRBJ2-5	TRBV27	CASSPMPPQETQYF	TGTGCCAGCAGTCCCATGCCACCCCAAGAGACCCAGTACTTC
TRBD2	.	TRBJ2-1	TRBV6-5	CASRGLAFKGNEQFF	TGTGCCAGCCGGGGACTAGCCTTTAAGGGCAATGAGCAGTTCTTC
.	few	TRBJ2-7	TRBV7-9	CASSLMDFDYEQYF	TGTGCCAGCAGCTTAATGGACTTTGACTACGAGCAGTACTTC
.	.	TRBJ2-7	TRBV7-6	CASSFSTGTYEQYF	TGTGCCAGCAGCTTTTCTACGGGGACCTACGAGCAGTACTTC
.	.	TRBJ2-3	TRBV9	CASSVAKDTQYF	TGTGCCAGCAGCGTAGCTAAAGATACGCAGTATTTT
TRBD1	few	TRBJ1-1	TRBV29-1	CSGDRNTEAFF	TGCAGCGGGGACAGGAACACTGAAGCTTTCTTT
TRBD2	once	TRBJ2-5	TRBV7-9	CASSSGLAGEVETQYF	TGTGCCAGCAGCTCGGGACTAGCGGGAGAAGTGGAGACCCAGTACTTC
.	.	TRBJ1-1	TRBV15	CATSRDPTFIVEAFF	TGTGCCACCAGCAGAGATCCCACTTTTATAGTAGAAGCTTTCTTT
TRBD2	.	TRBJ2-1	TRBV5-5	CASSPGLAGLLGEQFF	TGTGCCAGCAGCCCGGGACTAGCGGGATTGTTAGGTGAGCAGTTCTTC
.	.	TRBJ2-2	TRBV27	CASSPHKRQNTGELFF	TGTGCCAGCAGTCCCCACAAACGTCAAAACACCGGGGAGCTGTTTTTT
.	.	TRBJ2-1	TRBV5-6	CASSPTGLNEQFF	TGTGCCAGCAGTCCTACAGGGCTCAATGAGCAGTTCTTC
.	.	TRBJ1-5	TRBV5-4	CASSRDGSGNQPQHF	TGTGCCAGCAGCCGGGACGGATCTGGCAATCAGCCCCAGCATTTT
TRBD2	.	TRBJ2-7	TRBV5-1	CASSSILAGADEQYF	TGCGCCAGCAGCAGCATACTAGCGGGAGCCGACGAGCAGTACTTC
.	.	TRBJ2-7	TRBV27	CASSLYGKTYEQYF	TGTGCCAGCAGTTTGTATGGCAAGACCTACGAGCAGTACTTC
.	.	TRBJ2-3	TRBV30	CAWSIQVSTDTQYF	TGTGCCTGGAGTATCCAGGTGAGCACAGATACGCAGTATTTT